The 29 T cell receptor beta chains listed next were all sequenced from one sample in a study of blood T cell repertoires in COVID-19. Generated by immunoSEQ multiplex PCR, the TCRdb table keeps only in-frame clones and is missing some. The data hold tens of thousands of clones, with roughly four fifths observed a single time. The sample was peripheral blood. Source of these receptors: a man aged 45-65 years with active or convalescent COVID-19.

The chain links TRBV6-5 to TRBJ2-1, with 9 positions matching TRBD2. The germline CDR1 and CDR2 sequences are MNHEY and SVGAGI. V lost 7 bases and J lost 5; bases outside the gene matches: 9. This CDR3 is 15 amino acids long. CDR3 sequence reads: CASTPGAGGHNEQFF. The CDR3 coding sequence is TGTGCCAGCACTCCGGGAGCGGGGGGCCACAATGAGCAGTTCTTC.

The V and J genes are TRBV5-8 and TRBJ1-4; TRBD1 is a possible D gene (6 bases). CDR1 SGHTS and CDR2 YDEGEE come from the germline V gene. CDR3 length: 15 residues. The V gene lost 1 base and the J gene lost 3 bases, with 10 bases spanning the gap. The CDR3 DNA follows: TGTGCCAGCAGCTTGAGAGGACAGCCTAATGAAAAACTGTTTTTT. Protein product: CASSLRGQPNEKLFF.

About this clone itself: At one of its ends the junction is not consistent with the germline gene, which may arise from a read error. The V and J genes are TRBV18 and TRBJ1-6, with no clear D. The CDR3 has 13 residues. CDR1 KGHSH and CDR2 LQKENI come from the germline V gene. The CDR3 region is CATSQGGDSPLHF. The CDR3 region has the DNA TGTGCCACCTCACAAGGAGGAGATTCACCCCTCCACTTT.

V usage is TRBV6-5 and J usage is TRBJ1-6; TRBD1 might be the D (5 bases). Trimming cost V 8 bases and J 7 bases, with 12 bases left between them. The CDR3 is made up of 13 amino acids. Germline V CDR1 and CDR2: MNHEY, SVGAGI. The CDR3 DNA is TGTGCCAGCGGGGGAGGGAACAATTCACCCCTCCACTTT. This gives the protein CASGGGNNSPLHF.

This sequence joins TRBV27 and TRBJ2-3, with D possibly being TRBD1 (6 bases). The CDR3 spans 13 residues. The V end lost 4 bases, the J end lost 4 bases, and 9 bases lay between the germline ends. Germline V gene lookup returns CDR1 MNHEY and CDR2 SMNVEV (reference sequence). The CDR3 region has the DNA TGTGCCAGCAGTTCTCAGGGGCCAGATACGCAGTATTTT. Amino acid sequence: CASSSQGPDTQYF.

This chain joins TRBV28 and TRBJ1-6; 7 bases map to TRBD1. Germline trimming cut 6 bases from V and 0 bases from J; bases unmatched to any gene: 5. The germline CDR1 and CDR2 sequences are MDHEN and SYDVKM. The CDR3 totals 16 residues. CDR3 loop: CASRPGGGSYNSPLHF. The CDR3 region has the DNA TGTGCCAGCAGACCAGGGGGAGGCTCCTATAATTCACCCCTCCACTTT.

J is TRBJ2-5 and V is TRBV2; D uncertain. CDR1 is SNHLY and CDR2 is FYNNEI in the germline V gene. The CDR3 is made up of 17 amino acids. The V end lost 3 bases, the J end lost 2 bases, and 19 bases lay between the germline ends. This CDR3 is CASSDYPSSVKQETQYF. The CDR3 DNA follows: TGTGCCAGCAGTGATTATCCCTCCAGCGTAAAACAAGAGACCCAGTACTTC.

The V gene is TRBV7-8, the J gene TRBJ2-5; D is possibly TRBD1 (6 bases). V was shortened by 2 bases and J by 5 bases, with 12 bases between the two germline ends. The CDR3 is made up of 14 amino acids. Germline CDR1 and CDR2: SGHVS and FQNEAQ. The CDR3 DNA reads as TGTGCCAGCAGCTTACAGGCAGGGGATGAGACCCAGTACTTC. This codes for CASSLQAGDETQYF.

The chain couples TRBV6-5 to TRBJ1-1; 7 bases are a match to TRBD1. CDR3 length equals 13 residues. Germline V CDR1 and CDR2: MNHEY, SVGAGI. Trimming at V came to 7 bases and at J to 4 bases, leaving 6 bases not matched to a gene. The chain's CDR3 is CASNGQVGTEAFF. The CDR3 nucleotides read TGTGCCAGCAACGGACAGGTGGGCACTGAAGCTTTCTTT.

In its sample, this clone was seen once. The genes are TRBV7-6 and TRBJ1-2; D possibly corresponds to TRBD1 (6 bases). The V end was cut by 5 bases, the J end by 7 bases, with 17 bases between. Germline loops: CDR1 SGHVS, CDR2 FNYEAQ. This CDR3 spans 14 amino acids. CDR3: CASSPSGQSAGYTF. As DNA, the CDR3 is TGTGCCAGCAGCCCCTCAGGACAGTCAGCTGGCTACACCTTC. The variable domain in full, completed from reference TRBV7-6 and TRBJ1-2, reads GAGVSQSPRYKVTKRGQDVALRCDPISGHVSLYWYRQALGQGPEFLTYFNYEAQQDKSGLPNDRFSAERPEGSISTLTIQRTEQRDSAMYRCASSPSGQSAGYTFGSGTRLTVV.

This chain joins TRBV9 and TRBJ2-1; 9 bases match TRBD2. Germline V gene lookup returns CDR1 SGDLS and CDR2 YYNGEE. J gave up 2 bases and V 3 bases, and 3 bases lay outside the gene matches. CDR3 length equals 15 residues. CDR3: CASSDSGGTYNEQFF. The CDR3 nucleotides read TGTGCCAGCAGCGATAGCGGGGGAACCTACAATGAGCAGTTCTTC.

This clone came up a few times. The rearrangement uses TRBV11-2 and TRBJ2-3; weak D call: TRBD2 (5 bases). The germline V gene has CDR1 SGHAT and CDR2 FQNNGV. V was shortened by 5 bases and J by 1 base, with 10 bases between the two germline ends. The CDR3 has 14 residues. CDR3 protein: CASSPGTGTDTQYF. Written as DNA, the CDR3 is TGTGCCAGCAGCCCGGGAACAGGCACAGATACGCAGTATTTT.

This chain uses TRBV30 with TRBJ1-2, with a weak D call TRBD1 (5 bases). Germline V gives CDR1 GTSNPN, CDR2 SVGIG (reference sequence). The V end lost 1 base, the J end lost 6 bases, and 9 bases lay between the germline ends. The CDR3 consists of 12 residues. CDR3 loop: CAWSDGGDGYTF. CDR3 coding DNA: TGTGCCTGGAGTGACGGGGGGGATGGCTACACCTTC.

The chain carries TRBV7-2 and TRBJ2-5; TRBD2 matches 8 bases. CDR3 length equals 15 residues. V trimming: 10 bases; J trimming: 7 bases; junction bases outside the gene matches: 17. The V gene's germline CDR1 is SGHTA and CDR2 FQGNSA. The CDR3 region is CATAGDGGAVGTQYF. The CDR3 DNA is TGTGCCACCGCCGGGGACGGGGGGGCTGTTGGGACCCAGTACTTC.

This rearrangement joins TRBV10-3 to TRBJ1-3; D not resolved. The CDR3 runs 13 residues. The germline gives CDR1 ENHRY, CDR2 SYGVKD. Deletions cut 6 bases from V and 8 bases from J, with 14 bases between. CDR3 region: CAISRGAEDTIYF. The CDR3 region has the DNA TGTGCCATCAGCCGCGGCGCCGAGGACACCATATATTTT.

This chain uses TRBV5-8 with TRBJ2-6; 7 nucleotides agree with TRBD1. CDR3 length: 18 residues. CDR1 is SGHTS and CDR2 is YDEGEE in the germline V gene. Germline trimming cut 3 bases from V and 2 bases from J; bases unmatched to any gene: 11. The CDR3 region has the DNA TGTGCCAGCAGCTGGCGAACAGGGGCTTCAGCTGGGGCCAACGTCCTGACTTTC. Amino acids: CASSWRTGASAGANVLTF.

The chain employs TRBV7-2 and TRBJ2-7, with D maybe TRBD2 (6 bases). Germline values: CDR1 SGHTA, CDR2 FQGNSA. Trimming took 2 bases from V and 1 from J, leaving 9 bases between them. The CDR3 is made up of 14 amino acids. The CDR3 reads CASSLMGGSYEQYF. In DNA, the CDR3 is TGTGCCAGCAGCTTAATGGGGGGATCCTACGAGCAGTACTTC.

In this sample, this clone turned up once. V gene TRBV6-5 combines with J gene TRBJ1-4, with 10 bases fitting TRBD1. The CDR3 totals 15 residues. J was trimmed by 8 bases and V by 5 bases; bases with no gene match: 8. Looked up from germline, CDR1 is MNHEY and CDR2 is SVGAGI. The CDR3 loop reads CASSPPGQGREKLFF. CDR3 nucleotide sequence: TGTGCCAGCAGTCCCCCGGGACAGGGGAGGGAAAAACTGTTTTTT.

This chain connects TRBV5-1 to TRBJ1-2; maybe TRBD1 (6 bases). Trimming shortened V by 1 base and J by 8 bases, and 18 bases separated the two germline ends. CDR3 size: 15 residues. CDR1 and CDR2 (germline): SGHRS, YFSETQ. CDR3 sequence: CASSLNRANQRGYTF. CDR3 bases: TGCGCCAGCAGCTTGAACAGGGCGAATCAAAGGGGCTACACCTTC.

The CDR3 bases are TGCGCCAGCAGACCGGGACTAGCGGGGACAACTTCAGAGACCCAGTACTTC. This codes for CASRPGLAGTTSETQYF. This rearrangement joins TRBV5-1 to TRBJ2-5; 13 bases map to TRBD2. After removal of 5 bases from V and 4 bases from J, the junction contained 11 bases not matched to a gene. This CDR3 contains 17 residues. Germline CDR1 is SGHRS and CDR2 is YFSETQ.

This rearrangement joins TRBV29-1 to TRBJ2-7, with 10 nucleotides matching TRBD1. V shed 5 bases and J 4 bases; nucleotides not matched to a gene: 11. The CDR3 spans 15 residues. CDR1 is SQVTM and CDR2 is ANQGSEA in the germline V gene. The CDR3 region is CSVPLPRDRGYEQYV. In DNA form, the CDR3 reads TGCAGCGTTCCACTTCCACGGGACAGGGGTTACGAGCAGTACGTC.

This sequence joins TRBV7-2 and TRBJ2-2; D not certain. From germline, CDR1 is SGHTA and CDR2 FQGNSA. The germline V and J ends were trimmed by 1 base and 1 base, with 7 bases remaining between them. The CDR3 is made up of 15 amino acids. Here the CDR3 reads CASSLDNRNTGELFF. CDR3 in DNA: TGTGCCAGCAGCTTAGATAACAGGAACACCGGGGAGCTGTTTTTT. Combining the CDR3 with reference TRBV7-2 and TRBJ2-2 gives the whole variable domain GAGVSQSPSNKVTEKGKDVELRCDPISGHTALYWYRQSLGQGLEFLIYFQGNSAPDKSGLPSDRFSAERTGGSVSTLTIQRTQQEDSAVYLCASSLDNRNTGELFFGEGSRLTVL.

The V call is TRBV5-1, the J call TRBJ2-3, with D possibly matching TRBD1 (6 bases). Germline V lookup: CDR1 SGHRS, CDR2 YFSETQ. The CDR3 extends over 15 amino acids. V was clipped by 0 bases and J by 2 bases, with 10 bases between them. CDR3 protein: CASSLGRGNTDTQYF. DNA for the CDR3: TGCGCCAGCAGCTTGGGCAGGGGTAACACAGATACGCAGTATTTT.

V and J are TRBV28 and TRBJ1-2, with 8 bases matching TRBD1. V dropped 3 bases and J dropped 5; count of bases not matched to a gene: 5. Germline CDR1 and CDR2: MDHEN and SYDVKM. This CDR3 has 14 residues. The CDR3 DNA follows: TGTGCCAGCAGTTTGGAGGACAGGGCTTATGGCTACACCTTC. It translates to CASSLEDRAYGYTF.

This clone has just one count. The chain uses TRBV7-9 and TRBJ2-7, with a tentative D call TRBD2 (5 bases). The CDR3 runs 14 residues. The ends were cut back, 1 base at V and 4 bases at J, with 11 bases in the middle. Looked up from germline, CDR1 is SEHNR and CDR2 is FQNEAQ (reference sequence). The CDR3 protein is CASSLGTGSYEQYF. For the CDR3, the DNA is TGTGCCAGCAGCTTAGGTACGGGATCATACGAGCAGTACTTC.

J is TRBJ2-3 and V is TRBV2; D possibly corresponds to TRBD2 (5 bases). Trimming stripped 3 bases from V and 5 bases from J, with 6 bases between. The CDR3 consists of 12 residues. Germline CDR1 reads SNHLY; CDR2 reads FYNNEI. CDR3: CASSDRGDTQYF. CDR3 nucleotide sequence: TGTGCCAGCAGTGACCGGGGAGATACGCAGTATTTT.

A note on this clone: Within the sample, other DNA sequences also encode this same CDR3. V gene TRBV20-1 combines with J gene TRBJ2-7, with no clear D. The V gene's germline CDR1 is DFQATT and CDR2 SNEGSKA (reference sequence). The CDR3 covers 11 residues. The V and J ends lost 3 bases and 5 bases respectively, with 8 bases between them. As DNA, the CDR3 is TGCAGTGCTAGGGCAGGCCACGAGCAGTACGTC. Its protein product is CSARAGHEQYV.

This clone was detected only once. The V call is TRBV6-5, the J call TRBJ2-1, with D unresolved. The CDR3 runs to 10 residues. CDR1 is MNHEY and CDR2 is SVGAGI in the germline V gene. Trimming shortened V by 6 bases and J by 8 bases, and 5 bases separated the two germline ends. CDR3 residues: CASSTYEQFF. Here the CDR3 DNA reads TGTGCCAGCAGCACTTATGAGCAGTTCTTC.

V and J are TRBV6-5 and TRBJ1-1; TRBD1 agrees at 8 bases. The trim removed 4 bases at V and 6 bases at J, leaving 10 bases unmatched. The germline gives CDR1 MNHEY, CDR2 SVGAGI. The CDR3 has 15 amino acids. In DNA, the CDR3 is TGTGCCAGCAGTTTCACGACAGGGGCTTTGGCTGAAGCTTTCTTT. Encoded protein: CASSFTTGALAEAFF.